There are many counts of the clone carrying this TCR beta chain. Its antigen is unknown. TCRdb recomputed calls from the 5' RACE reads with MiXCR, one row per CDR3 protein. This sample has over 550,000 distinct CDR3 sequences, with less than 9% found just once. The data were obtained in a study of identical twins. The study's findings and limits: Beta clonotypes that were abundant in cord blood contained fewer insertions, a pattern absent from memory repertoires.

The ends were cut back, 4 bases at V and 4 bases at J, with 15 bases in the middle. CDR3 size: 15 residues. Per germline, CDR1 MGHRA and CDR2 YSYEKL. These data were likewise used in another study, on yellow fever vaccine responses in identical twins.

The chain carries TRBV4-1 and TRBJ2-3; D is perhaps TRBD2 (6 bases). The receptor was isolated from a woman in her late teens or twenties in good health. Source material: PBMCs. In DNA, the CDR3 is TGCGCCAGCAGCCTTGGACTACCCCCAGCAGATACGCAGTATTTT. This encodes CASSLGLPPADTQYF.